One and the same sample provided the 10 T cell receptor beta chains below, sequenced in a study of blood T cells in healthy people across ages. The use of a sample-barcoded 5' primer and a J-beta primer mix characterized a second PCR of 7 to 11 cycles. TCRdb reprocessed the 5' RACE reads with MiXCR, giving one entry per CDR3 protein. The table records around 1,500,000 distinct CDR3 sequences, 40% to 50% of them present only once. The sample taken for sequencing was blood. The receptors derive from a woman between 18 and 29 years old in good health.

The chain links TRBV7-9 to TRBJ2-7; D is perhaps TRBD2 (7 bases). Germline V gene sequence: CDR1 SEHNR, CDR2 FQNEAQ (reference sequence). Trimming shortened V by 5 bases and J by 4 bases, and 21 bases separated the two germline ends. The CDR3 consists of 16 residues. The CDR3 DNA is TGTGCCAGCAGCGCGTTGGCGGGGGCGCCTTCGTACGAGCAGTACTTC. This codes for CASSALAGAPSYEQYF.

The J gene is TRBJ1-2, the V gene TRBV25-1; D is unclear. Germline CDR1 is MGHDK and CDR2 is SYGVNS. Deletions cut 5 bases from V and 8 bases from J, with 6 bases between. The CDR3 is made up of 10 amino acids. The CDR3 reads CASSSEGYTF. In DNA, the CDR3 is TGTGCCAGCAGTTCAGAAGGCTACACCTTC.

The chain joins TRBV7-9 to TRBJ2-4; no clear D. Gene TRBJ2-7 matches the end of the DNA better, so the J call may be wrong. Per germline, CDR1 SEHNR and CDR2 FQNEAQ (reference sequence). This CDR3 is built from 15 residues. This CDR3 reads CASSPRQESAYEQYF. The CDR3 DNA follows: TGTGCCAGCAGCCCAAGGCAGGAGTCCGCCTACGAGCAGTACTTC.

V usage is TRBV10-3 and J usage is TRBJ1-1; tentative D call: TRBD1 (5 bases). This CDR3 contains 12 residues. Germline lookup yields CDR1 ENHRY and CDR2 SYGVKD. Trimming shortened V by 11 bases and J by 1 base, and 11 bases separated the two germline ends. The CDR3 sequence is CAPVGGNTEAFF. CDR3 bases: TGTGCCCCAGTCGGGGGGAACACTGAAGCTTTCTTT.

The CDR3 sequence is CSALGQGNYEQYF. The CDR3 DNA sequence: TGCAGTGCCCTAGGACAGGGAAACTACGAGCAGTACTTC. V gene TRBV20-1 combines with J gene TRBJ2-7; 8 positions match TRBD1. This CDR3 contains 13 residues. Germline values: CDR1 DFQATT, CDR2 SNEGSKA (reference sequence). Trimming removed 6 bases from V and 3 bases from J; junction bases left unmatched: 7.

The J gene is TRBJ2-1, the V gene TRBV12-3 or TRBV12-4; D perhaps matches TRBD1 (6 bases). The V gene lost 5 bases and the J gene lost 2 bases, with 13 bases spanning the gap. This CDR3 contains 15 residues. This CDR3 is CASSARGGAYNEQFF. CDR3 bases: TGTGCCAGCAGTGCTCGTGGGGGCGCCTACAATGAGCAGTTCTTC.

This clonotype was recorded a few times. The V gene is TRBV29-1, the J gene TRBJ2-7, with D uncertain. Near its end, the DNA agrees better with TRBJ2-5, so the J call may be wrong. CDR3 length: 14 residues. From germline, CDR1 is SQVTM and CDR2 ANQGSEA. The CDR3 spells CSVEQLGRDETQYF. CDR3 DNA sequence: TGCAGCGTTGAACAATTAGGACGCGACGAGACCCAGTACTTC.

The chain links TRBV15 to TRBJ1-1; D perhaps matches TRBD1 (5 bases). V was trimmed by 5 bases and J by 0 bases, leaving 13 bases between them. The CDR3 loop spans 15 amino acids. Per germline, CDR1 LNHNV and CDR2 YYDKDF (reference sequence). The CDR3 region is CATSPQTALNTEAFF. The CDR3 DNA reads as TGTGCCACCAGCCCCCAGACAGCCCTGAACACTGAAGCTTTCTTT.

This clonotype was observed once. A much larger clone lies a single base off, so this may be a read error. The chain carries TRBV6-4 and TRBJ2-1; 11 bases are shared with TRBD2. The CDR3 covers 15 residues. Germline-derived CDR1 and CDR2 are MRHNA and SNTAGT. CDR3 bases: TGTGCCCGCAGTGAGACTAGCGGGGTCAACAATGAGCAGTTCTTC. It encodes CARSETSGVNNEQFF.

This clonotype was counted a few times. This chain joins TRBV20-1 and TRBJ2-1, with 8 bases identical to TRBD2. This CDR3 comprises 16 residues. The V segment lost 6 bases and the J segment 10 bases; nucleotides outside the gene matches: 20. Per the germline V gene, CDR1 is DFQATT and CDR2 is SNEGSKA (reference sequence). DNA of the CDR3: TGCAGTGCCCCTAGCACACGGGGGGGCTTGATAAAGGAGCAGTTCTTC. Its translation is CSAPSTRGGLIKEQFF.